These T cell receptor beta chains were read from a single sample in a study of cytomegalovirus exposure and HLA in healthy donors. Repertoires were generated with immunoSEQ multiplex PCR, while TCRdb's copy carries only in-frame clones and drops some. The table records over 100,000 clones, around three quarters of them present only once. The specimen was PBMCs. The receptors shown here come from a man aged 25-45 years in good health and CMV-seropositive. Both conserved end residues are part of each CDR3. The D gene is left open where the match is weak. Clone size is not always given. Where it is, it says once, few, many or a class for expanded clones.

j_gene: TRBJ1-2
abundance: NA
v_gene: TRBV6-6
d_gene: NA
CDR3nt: TGTGCCAGCAGTGATAGGGGATATGGCTACCCCTTC
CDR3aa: CASSDRGYGYPF

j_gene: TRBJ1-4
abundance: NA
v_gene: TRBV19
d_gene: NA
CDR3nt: TGTGCCAGTAGTATGTGGAGTTCAACTAATGAAAAACTGTTTTTT
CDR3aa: CASSMWSSTNEKLFF

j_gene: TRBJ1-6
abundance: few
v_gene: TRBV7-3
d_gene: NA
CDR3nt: TGTGCCAGCAGCTCCGCGGGGGGAGGTTCACCCCTCCACTTT
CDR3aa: CASSSAGGGSPLHF

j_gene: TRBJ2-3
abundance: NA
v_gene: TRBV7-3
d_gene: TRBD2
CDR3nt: TGTGCCAGCAGCTTAACTGGACTAGCGGGGGTCGGAGATACGCAGTATTTT
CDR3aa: CASSLTGLAGVGDTQYF

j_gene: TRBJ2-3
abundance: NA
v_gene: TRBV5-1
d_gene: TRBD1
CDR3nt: TGCGCCAGCAGCTGGACAGGCGCAGATACGCAGTATTTT
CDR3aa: CASSWTGADTQYF

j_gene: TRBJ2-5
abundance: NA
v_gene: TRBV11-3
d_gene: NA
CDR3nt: TGTGCCAGCAGCCCAGGGGCAGGCGCAGAGACCCAGTACTTC
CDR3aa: CASSPGAGAETQYF

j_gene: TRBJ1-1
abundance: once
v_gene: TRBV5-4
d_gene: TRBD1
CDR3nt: TGTGCCAGCAGCCCAGGGGGCGTGAACACTGAAGCTTTCTTT
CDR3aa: CASSPGGVNTEAFF

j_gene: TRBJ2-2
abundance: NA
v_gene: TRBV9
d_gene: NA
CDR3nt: TGTGCCAGCAGCGTAGTGTCCCAGATCGCGAACACCGGGGAGCTGTTTTTT
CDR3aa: CASSVVSQIANTGELFF

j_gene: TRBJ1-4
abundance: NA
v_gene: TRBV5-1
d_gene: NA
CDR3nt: TGCGCCAGCAGCTTGGCCCCGTCCTCTGCCGGGAATGAAAAACTGTTTTTT
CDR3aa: CASSLAPSSAGNEKLFF

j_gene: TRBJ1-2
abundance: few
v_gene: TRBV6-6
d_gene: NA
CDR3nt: TGTGCCAGCATATCCCGACGGGACTATGGCTACACCTTC
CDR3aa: CASISRRDYGYTF

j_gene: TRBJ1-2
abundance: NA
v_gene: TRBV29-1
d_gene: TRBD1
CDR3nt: TGCAGCGTTGACAGAGGGGGCGCTGATGGCTACCCCTTC
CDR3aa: CSVDRGGADGYPF

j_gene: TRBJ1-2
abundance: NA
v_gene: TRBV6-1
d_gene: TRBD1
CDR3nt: TGTGCCAGCAGTGAGTCTCGGACAGGGAATGGGTTCACCTTC
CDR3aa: CASSESRTGNGFTF

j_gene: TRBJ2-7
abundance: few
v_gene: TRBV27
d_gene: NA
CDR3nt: TGTGCCAGCAGTTTATACGAGGGTCCCTACGAGCAGTACTTC
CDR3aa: CASSLYEGPYEQYF

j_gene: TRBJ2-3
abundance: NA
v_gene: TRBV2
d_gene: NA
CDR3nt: TGTGCCAGCTCAGGGTCCGCTGATACGCAGTATTTT
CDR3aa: CASSGSADTQYF

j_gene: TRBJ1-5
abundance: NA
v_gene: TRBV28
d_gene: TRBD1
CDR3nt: TGTGCCAGCAGTTTGGGGACAGGGGGCAGCAATCAGCCCCAGCATTTT
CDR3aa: CASSLGTGGSNQPQHF

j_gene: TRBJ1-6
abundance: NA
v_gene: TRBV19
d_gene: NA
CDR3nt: TGTGCCAGTAATACAGGGTCCCAGCATAATTCACCCCTCCACTTT
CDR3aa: CASNTGSQHNSPLHF

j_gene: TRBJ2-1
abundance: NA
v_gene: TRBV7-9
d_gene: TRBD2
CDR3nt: TGTTCCAGCATCCAGGGGCTAGCGGGGTACGCAGATCGGGGTGAGCAGTTCTTC
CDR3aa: CSSIQGLAGYADRGEQFF

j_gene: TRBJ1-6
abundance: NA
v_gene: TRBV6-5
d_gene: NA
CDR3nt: TGTGCCAGCAGTCCCCTCCAGGGGCATTCACCCCTCCACTTT
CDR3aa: CASSPLQGHSPLHF

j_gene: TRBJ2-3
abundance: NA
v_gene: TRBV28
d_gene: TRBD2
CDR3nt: TGTGCCAGCAGCTCCCCGGGGAGGGCGGGCACAGATACGCAGTATTTT
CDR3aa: CASSSPGRAGTDTQYF

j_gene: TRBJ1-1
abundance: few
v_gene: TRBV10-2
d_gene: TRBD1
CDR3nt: TGCGCCAGCAGTGAGTACCCGGGACAGGACACTGAAGCTTTCTTT
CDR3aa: CASSEYPGQDTEAFF

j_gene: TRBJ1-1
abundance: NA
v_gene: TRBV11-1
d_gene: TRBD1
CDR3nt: TGTGCCAGCAGCTCTTTGACAGGGGTTACTGAAGCTTTCTTT
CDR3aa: CASSSLTGVTEAFF

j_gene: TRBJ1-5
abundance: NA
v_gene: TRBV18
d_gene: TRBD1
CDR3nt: TGTGCCAGCTCACCGGGACAGGTGAGCAATCAGCCCCAGCATTTT
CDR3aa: CASSPGQVSNQPQHF

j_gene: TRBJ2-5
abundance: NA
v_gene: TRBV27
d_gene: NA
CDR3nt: TGTGCCAGCAGTCCTCGGGAGACCCAGTACTTC
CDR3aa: CASSPRETQYF

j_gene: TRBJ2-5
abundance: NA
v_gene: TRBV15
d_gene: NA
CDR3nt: TGTGCCACCAGCAGTCGCCTCCCGCCAGACCAAGGGGCCCAGTACTTC
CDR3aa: CATSSRLPPDQGAQYF

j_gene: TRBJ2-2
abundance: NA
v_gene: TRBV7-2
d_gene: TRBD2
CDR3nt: TGTGCCAGCAGCCCGGTACGGGAGGCCGGGGAGCTGTTTTTT
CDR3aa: CASSPVREAGELFF

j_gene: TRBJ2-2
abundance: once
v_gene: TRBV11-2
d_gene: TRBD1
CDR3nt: TGTGCCAGCAGCCGAGACAGGGGGAACACCGGGGAGCTGTTTTTT
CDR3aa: CASSRDRGNTGELFF

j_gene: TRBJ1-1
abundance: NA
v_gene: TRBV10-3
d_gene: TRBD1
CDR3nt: TGTGCCATCGGGGGACAGGGGATCACTGAAGCTTTCTTT
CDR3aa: CAIGGQGITEAFF

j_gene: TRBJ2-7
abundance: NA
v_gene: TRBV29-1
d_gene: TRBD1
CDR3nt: TGCAGCGTTGAAGATCGGGGGACAGGGGCGACGGCCTACGAGCAGTACTTC
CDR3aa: CSVEDRGTGATAYEQYF

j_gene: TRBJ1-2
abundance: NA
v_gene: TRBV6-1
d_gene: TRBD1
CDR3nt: TGTGCCAGCAGTGAATCCCAACAGGGGAGCTATGGCTACACCTTC
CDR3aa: CASSESQQGSYGYTF

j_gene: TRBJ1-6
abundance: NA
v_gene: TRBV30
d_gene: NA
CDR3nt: TGTGCCTGGACATCGGGGGACCCCTATAATTCACCCCTCCACTTT
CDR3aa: CAWTSGDPYNSPLHF

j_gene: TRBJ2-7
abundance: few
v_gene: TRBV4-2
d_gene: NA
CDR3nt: TGTGCCAGCAGCCAAGTGGCGGGAAAAGCGACCTACGAGCAGTACTTC
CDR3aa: CASSQVAGKATYEQYF

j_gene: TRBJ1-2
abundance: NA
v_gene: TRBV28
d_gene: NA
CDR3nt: TGTGCCAGCAGCGACCCGGGGTCGTTCTATGGCTACACCTTC
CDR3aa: CASSDPGSFYGYTF

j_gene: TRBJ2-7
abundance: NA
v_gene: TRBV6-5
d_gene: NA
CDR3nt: TGTGCCAGCAGTTACGACCACAGGGCCTACGAGCAGTACTTC
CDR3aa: CASSYDHRAYEQYF

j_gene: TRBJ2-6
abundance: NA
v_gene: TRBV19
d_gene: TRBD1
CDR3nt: TGTGCCAGTAGTAGGGACAGGGGGCGCGGAACCTCCTCTGGGGCCAACGTCCTGACTTTC
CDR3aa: CASSRDRGRGTSSGANVLTF

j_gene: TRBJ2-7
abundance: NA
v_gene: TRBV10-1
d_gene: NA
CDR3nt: TGCGCCAGCAGTGGACTAGGCGAGGACGGCTACGAGCAGTACTTC
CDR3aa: CASSGLGEDGYEQYF

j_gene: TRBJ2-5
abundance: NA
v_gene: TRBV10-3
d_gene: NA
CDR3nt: TGTGCCATCAGTGATCATGAGAAGACCCAGTACTTC
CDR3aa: CAISDHEKTQYF

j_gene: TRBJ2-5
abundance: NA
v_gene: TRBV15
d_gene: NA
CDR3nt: TGTGCCACCAGCAGATTTGGTCTAGGGGAAGAGACCCAGTACTTC
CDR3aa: CATSRFGLGEETQYF

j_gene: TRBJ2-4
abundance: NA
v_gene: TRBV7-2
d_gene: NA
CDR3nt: TGTGCCAGCAGCATTACAGGGGCCAAAAACATTCAGTACTTC
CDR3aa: CASSITGAKNIQYF

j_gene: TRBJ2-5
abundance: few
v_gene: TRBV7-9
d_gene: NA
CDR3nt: TGTGCCAGCAGCTTATGGCAGAATACGGAGACCCAGTACTTC
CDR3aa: CASSLWQNTETQYF

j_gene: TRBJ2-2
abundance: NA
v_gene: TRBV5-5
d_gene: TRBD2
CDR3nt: TGTGCCAGCAGCCGGACTAGCGGGGGGACCGGGGAGCTGTTTTTT
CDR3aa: CASSRTSGGTGELFF

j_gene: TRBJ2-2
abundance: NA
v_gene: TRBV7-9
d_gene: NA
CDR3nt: TGTGCCAGCAGCTTATGGACAGAGAACACCGGGGAGCTGTTTTTT
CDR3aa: CASSLWTENTGELFF